This T cell receptor (beta chain) was sequenced during a study of T cells in Graves' hyperthyroidism and ophthalmopathy (dated by TCRdb to between 2018 and 2020). Background on the whole study: Peripheral blood was sampled at the time of initial diagnosis, prior to any treatment. TCR V-J signatures able to tell the groups apart were searched for in a discovery cohort of approximately 95 patients, of whom 40 to 45 had Graves' ophthalmopathy and roughly 58 had stable Graves' hyperthyroidism. Prospective prediction of ophthalmopathy was tested in an independent validation cohort consisting of 18 hyperthyroidism patients and around 17 patients who later progressed to ophthalmopathy. The roughly 90 discovery patients were divided at random into training and test sets in a 7:3 ratio. Thyroid tissue and blood T-cell repertoires from six Graves' hyperthyroidism patients were also compared in the study. After sampling, hyperthyroidism patients received methimazole starting at 30 mg daily, and ophthalmopathy patients received high-dose intravenous methylprednisolone. The paper reports TCR Vbeta CDR3 sequencing of 135 peripheral blood samples: approximately 41 ophthalmopathy, approximately 74 hyperthyroidism and 17 progressor patients.

The TCR beta CDR3 regions were amplified from the RNA transcripts. A first-round RT-PCR of the TCR CDR3 used the HTBI primer set with the Qiagen OneStep RT-PCR kit. The libraries were constructed in a second round of multiplex PCR and then size-selected and purified. Sequencing of the libraries was done on an Illumina HiSeq2000 using paired-end 100 bp reads. The authors' analysis ran thus. SOAPnuke was used to process the raw data, throwing out any read that contained adapters or uncalled bases, had a mean Phred below 15, or lacked an exact constant-primer or identifier match. COPE v1.2.5 was used to merge the high-quality paired reads, and each unique nucleotide sequence was defined as a clonotype. MiTCR v1.1 was used to align the clonotypes against IMGT TRBV, TRBD and TRBJ reference segments. The analysis included only V-J combinations with a frequency above 0.0001, which together covered roughly 99% of the repertoires. The TCS score was defined as F50 (clonal expansion) divided by E x V (chaos), with BLOSUM62-based TCRdist calculated between CDR3 peptides within each V-J. Welch's t-statistics and random forest reduced around 550 V-J features to some 14, which were used in a naive Bayes classifier (R e1071). Clones were called with MiXCR by TCRdb after fastp trimmed the public reads at Q25, and only in-frame beta chains were retained. Entries are consolidated by CDR3 protein sequence, retaining the most common genes and DNA. TCRdb, not the original authors, processed these V and J calls. Across this sample there are roughly 600,000 distinct CDR3 sequences, with 14% seen only once. Approximately 13% of the sample is in the top ten clones.

Results the study describes overall, beyond this receptor: No statistical method was used to set the sample size in advance, and investigators knew the group allocation. Ophthalmopathy was separated from stable hyperthyroidism by a 13 V-J signature model, with around 90% sensitivity and approximately 81% specificity obtained in cross-validation and 80%/75% obtained in testing. In validation, progression to ophthalmopathy was predicted by the model with roughly 69% sensitivity and 72% to 85% specificity, a median of roughly 6.4 months before onset. Most expanded thyroid clonotypes (frequency above 0.001) were also found in blood, which suggests that blood repertoires may mirror thyroid immune responses.

V and J are trimmed by 2 bases and 8 bases, and the gene matches miss 10 bases of the junction. Taken from the germline V gene, the CDR1 and CDR2 loops are SGHTA and FQGTGA. The CDR3, cysteine through phenylalanine, is 17 amino acids long. The kept DNA is CDR3 alone, 51 bases in frame from the first base. This clonotype was seen at least ten times. Its antigen is still unknown. No base quality information exists; no much larger clone differs at one position. Moderately to severely active disease, a Clinical Activity Score of at least 3, a NOSPECS grade of at least 4, and a duration under 3 months were present in ophthalmopathy patients. The study excluded patients with uncontrolled infections, other autoimmune diseases, pregnancy or lactation. Diagnoses were established on the basis of clinical symptoms, serum thyroxine and TRAb, thyroid ultrasound, and orbital computed tomography. PBMCs were isolated from 10 ml of fresh peripheral blood by Ficoll-Paque density gradient centrifugation. Total RNA was extracted with Trizol reagent, and quality was checked on an Agilent 2100 Bioanalyzer.

This TCR was sampled from a woman aged 45-59 years with Graves' ophthalmopathy. Recombination joined TRBV7-3 with TRBJ2-1; 12 bases in the middle match TRBD2. Sequencing input: blood. The sequenced DNA is TGTGCCAGCAGCTTAGCGTATAGAACTAGCGGGAGGTATGAGCAGTTCTTC. It translates as CASSLAYRTSGRYEQFF.